The clone carrying this T cell receptor (beta chain) was seen only a few times. Its antigen is currently unknown. V dropped 8 bases and J dropped 4; count of bases not matched to a gene: 4. The CDR3 runs to 11 residues. Per germline, CDR1 DFQATT and CDR2 SNEGSKA (reference sequence). The primer mix had 60 Vbeta and 13 Jbeta primers. This table comes from immunoSEQ multiplex PCR, and its TCRdb copy is limited to in-frame clones, with some not included. In the table there are under 200,000 clones, 60% to 80% of which are singletons. These data are taken from a study of cytomegalovirus exposure and HLA in healthy donors. Study details: From about 179 million T cells, an earlier analysis saw roughly 100 million unique TCR beta sequences. Findings and caveats of the study: Being productive about 90% or about 30% of the time was typical of most TCR beta V segments in an earlier analysis. The study listed 164 cytomegalovirus-associated TCR beta chains. A later analysis showed HLA-associated TCR beta chains outstripping equally common others in clonal expansion.

The source material was PBMCs. The genes are TRBV20-1 and TRBJ1-2, with TRBD1 matching 7 bases. This TCR derives from a man in his forties in good health and CMV-seronegative. CDR3 sequence (DNA): TGCAGTCCTCGGGACAGCTATGGCTACACCTTC. Residues: CSPRDSYGYTF.